This T cell receptor (beta chain) stems from a study of cytomegalovirus exposure and HLA in healthy donors. Study results and limitations: Because they were indistinguishable, some V segments, including TRBV6-2 and TRBV6-3, were excluded. As confirmed in vitro, a few CMV-associated chains were specific for CMV antigens. Reportedly, cytomegalovirus status was diagnosed with high sensitivity and specificity. The listing of 150 or so TCR beta chains classed them as cytomegalovirus-associated.

Notes on this clone: Its antigen is unidentified.

Primers included in the PCR were 60 Vbeta and 13 Jbeta primers. Clones were read by immunoSEQ multiplex PCR, and TCRdb kept only the in-frame ones, dropping some. Of some 86,000 clones listed, around 79% are singletons. The CDR3 contains 14 residues. V lost 2 bases to trimming and J lost 3 bases; unmatched junction nucleotides: 4. CDR1 KGHSH and CDR2 LQKENI come from the germline V gene. The chain recombines TRBV18 with TRBJ2-7; TRBD1 aligns across 7 bases. This clonotype originated in a woman in her thirties or forties in good health and CMV-seropositive. The sample consisted of PBMCs. The CDR3 DNA follows: TGTGCCAGCTCACCAGGGACAGAAGTCTACGAGCAGTACTTC. Residues: CASSPGTEVYEQYF.